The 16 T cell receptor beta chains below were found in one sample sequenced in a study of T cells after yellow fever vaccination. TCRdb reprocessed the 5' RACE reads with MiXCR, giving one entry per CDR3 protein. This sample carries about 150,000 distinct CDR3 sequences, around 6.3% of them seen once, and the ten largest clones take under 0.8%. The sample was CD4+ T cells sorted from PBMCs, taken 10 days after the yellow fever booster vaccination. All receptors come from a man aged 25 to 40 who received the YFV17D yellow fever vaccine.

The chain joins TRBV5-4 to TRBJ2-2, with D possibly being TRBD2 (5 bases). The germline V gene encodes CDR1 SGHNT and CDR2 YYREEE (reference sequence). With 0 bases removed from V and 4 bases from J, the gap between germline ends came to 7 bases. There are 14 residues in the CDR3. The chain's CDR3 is CASSLGGRTGELFF. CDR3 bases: TGTGCCAGCAGCTTGGGCGGGCGCACCGGGGAGCTGTTTTTT.

The CDR3 nucleotides read TGTGCCAGCAACCAAAAAAGAGGGGATACGCAGTATTTT. It yields the protein CASNQKRGDTQYF. The chain joins TRBV9 to TRBJ2-3, with a tentative D call TRBD2 (5 bases). The V end was cut by 6 bases, the J end by 6 bases, with 14 bases between. CDR3 length: 13 amino acids. Germline V gene data show CDR1 as SGDLS and CDR2 as YYNGEE.

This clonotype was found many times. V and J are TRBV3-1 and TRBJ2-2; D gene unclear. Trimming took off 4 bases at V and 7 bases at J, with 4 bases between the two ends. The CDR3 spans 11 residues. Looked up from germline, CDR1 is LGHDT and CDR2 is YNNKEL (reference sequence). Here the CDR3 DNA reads TGTGCCAGCAGCCTAAGCGGGGAGCTGTTTTTT. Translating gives CASSLSGELFF.

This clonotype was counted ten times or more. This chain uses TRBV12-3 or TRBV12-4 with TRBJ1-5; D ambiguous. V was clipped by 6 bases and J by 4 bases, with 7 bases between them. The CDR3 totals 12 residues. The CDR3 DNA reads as TGTGCCAGCAGCCCGAAGAATCAGCCCCAGCATTTT. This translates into CASSPKNQPQHF.

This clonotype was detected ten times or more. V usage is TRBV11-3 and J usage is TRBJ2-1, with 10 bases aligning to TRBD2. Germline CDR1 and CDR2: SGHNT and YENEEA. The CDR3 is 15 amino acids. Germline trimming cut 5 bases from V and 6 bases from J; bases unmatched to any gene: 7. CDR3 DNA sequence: TGTGCCAGCAGCCCGCCGGGACTAGCGCTCAATGAGCAGTTCTTC. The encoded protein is CASSPPGLALNEQFF.

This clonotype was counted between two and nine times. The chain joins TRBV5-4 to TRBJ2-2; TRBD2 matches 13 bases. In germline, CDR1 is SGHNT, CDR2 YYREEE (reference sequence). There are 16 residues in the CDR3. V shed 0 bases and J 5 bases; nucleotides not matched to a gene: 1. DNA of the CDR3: TGTGCCAGCAGCTTGGGGACTAGCGGGGGTACCGGGGAGCTGTTTTTT. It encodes CASSLGTSGGTGELFF.

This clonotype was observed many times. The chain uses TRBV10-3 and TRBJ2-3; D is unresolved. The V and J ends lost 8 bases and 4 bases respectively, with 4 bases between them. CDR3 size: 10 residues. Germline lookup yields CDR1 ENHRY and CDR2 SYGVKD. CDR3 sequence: CAIGADTQYF. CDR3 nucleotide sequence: TGTGCCATCGGCGCAGATACGCAGTATTTT.

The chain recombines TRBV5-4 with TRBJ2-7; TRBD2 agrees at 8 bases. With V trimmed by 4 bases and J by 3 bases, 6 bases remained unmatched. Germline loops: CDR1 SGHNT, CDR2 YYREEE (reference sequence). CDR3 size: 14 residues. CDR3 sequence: CASSRSGTVYEQYF. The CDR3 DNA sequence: TGTGCCAGCAGCCGTAGCGGGACGGTCTACGAGCAGTACTTC.

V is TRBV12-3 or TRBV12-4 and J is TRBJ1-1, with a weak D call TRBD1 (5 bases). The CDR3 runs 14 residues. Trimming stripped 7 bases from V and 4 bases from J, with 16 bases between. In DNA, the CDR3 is TGTGCCAGCACCCTGGCAGGGACGGCCACTGAAGCTTTCTTT. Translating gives CASTLAGTATEAFF.

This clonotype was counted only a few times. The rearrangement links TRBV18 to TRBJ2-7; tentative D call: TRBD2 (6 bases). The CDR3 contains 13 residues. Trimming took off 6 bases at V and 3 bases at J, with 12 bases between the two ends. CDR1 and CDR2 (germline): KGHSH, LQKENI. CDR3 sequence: CASSTWGDYEQYF. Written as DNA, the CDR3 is TGTGCCAGCTCGACGTGGGGGGACTACGAGCAGTACTTC.

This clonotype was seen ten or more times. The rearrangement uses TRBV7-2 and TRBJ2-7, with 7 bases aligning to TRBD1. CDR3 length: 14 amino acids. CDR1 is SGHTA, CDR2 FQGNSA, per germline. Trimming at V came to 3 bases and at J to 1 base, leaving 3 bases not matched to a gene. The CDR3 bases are TGTGCCAGCAGCTTGACACAGGGGTCCTACGAGCAGTACTTC. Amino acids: CASSLTQGSYEQYF.

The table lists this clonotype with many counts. The CDR3 loop is CALRSGSTYEQYF. The CDR3 coding sequence is TGTGCCCTCAGGAGCGGGAGCACCTACGAGCAGTACTTC. The chain joins TRBV28 to TRBJ2-7; 8 nucleotides match TRBD2. The CDR3 consists of 13 residues. Germline V lookup: CDR1 MDHEN, CDR2 SYDVKM. V lost 11 bases, J lost 2 bases, and 8 bases stayed unmatched.

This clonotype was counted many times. The CDR3 reads CSATDIQGGHNSPLHF. DNA for the CDR3: TGCAGTGCTACCGATATCCAGGGCGGCCATAATTCACCCCTCCACTTT. The chain joins TRBV20-1 to TRBJ1-6, with a weak D call TRBD1 (5 bases). V lost 4 bases, J lost 5 bases, and 18 bases lay in between. CDR3 length: 16 residues. The germline gives CDR1 DFQATT, CDR2 SNEGSKA (reference sequence).

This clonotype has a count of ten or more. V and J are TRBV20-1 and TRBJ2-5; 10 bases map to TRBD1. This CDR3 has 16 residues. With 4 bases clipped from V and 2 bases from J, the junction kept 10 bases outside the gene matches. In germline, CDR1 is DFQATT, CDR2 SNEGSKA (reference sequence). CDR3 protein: CSATRRQGADQETQYF. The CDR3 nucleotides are TGCAGTGCTACCCGTAGACAGGGGGCCGATCAAGAGACCCAGTACTTC.

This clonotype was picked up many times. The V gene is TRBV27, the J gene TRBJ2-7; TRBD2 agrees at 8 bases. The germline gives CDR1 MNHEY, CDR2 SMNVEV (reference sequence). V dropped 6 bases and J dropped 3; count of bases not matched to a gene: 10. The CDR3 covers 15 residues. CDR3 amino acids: CASSRGAGDSYEQYF. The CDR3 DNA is TGTGCCAGCAGCCGGGGAGCGGGAGATAGCTACGAGCAGTACTTC.

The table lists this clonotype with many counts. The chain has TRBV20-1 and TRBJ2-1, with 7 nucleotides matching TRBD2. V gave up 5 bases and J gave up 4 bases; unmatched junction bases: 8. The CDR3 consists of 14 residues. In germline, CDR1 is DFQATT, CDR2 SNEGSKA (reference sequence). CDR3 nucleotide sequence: TGCAGTGCTGCAAGCGGGACCCCGTACAATGAGCAGTTCTTC. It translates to CSAASGTPYNEQFF.